This passage covers 11 T cell receptor beta chains from one sample sequenced in a study of shared clonotypes between healthy human individuals. Sequencing was performed with immunoSEQ multiplex PCR; in TCRdb, only in-frame clones are kept and a portion is missing. The sample lists 2 million to 2.5 million clones; approximately 96% were seen once. Sequencing input: naive CD4+ T cells sorted from blood. Subset described: CD45RA+ positively selected. These receptor sequences come from a man between 18 and 29 years old in good health.

The chain couples TRBV5-5 to TRBJ1-5; no definite D call. V was clipped by 1 base and J by 9 bases, with 11 bases between them. The CDR3 totals 13 residues. Germline values: CDR1 SGHKS, CDR2 YYEKEE (reference sequence). The CDR3 here is CASSLNRDAPQHF. CDR3 in DNA: TGTGCCAGCAGCTTGAACCGCGACGCGCCCCAGCATTTT.

The chain employs TRBV6-6 and TRBJ2-1, with 8 nucleotides matching TRBD2. The V gene's germline CDR1 is MNHNY and CDR2 SVGAGI (reference sequence). Unmatched junction bases numbered 5, after V lost 2 bases and J lost 5 bases. This CDR3 comprises 15 residues. This chain's CDR3 is CASSYPRLANNEQFF. The CDR3 coding sequence is TGTGCCAGCAGTTACCCGAGACTAGCGAACAATGAGCAGTTCTTC.

The chain combines TRBV7-9 with TRBJ1-4; D perhaps matches TRBD1 (5 bases). This CDR3 comprises 15 residues. Looked up from germline, CDR1 is SEHNR and CDR2 is FQNEAQ (reference sequence). Trimming cost V 2 bases and J 8 bases, with 15 bases left between them. CDR3: CASSLTEGISEKLFF. The DNA of the CDR3 is TGTGCCAGCAGCTTAACGGAGGGGATTTCCGAAAAACTGTTTTTT.

This clone was counted once. The gene calls are TRBV18 and TRBJ1-1; no clear D gene. Germline-derived CDR1 and CDR2 are KGHSH and LQKENI. Trimming pared 5 bases from V and 2 bases from J, leaving 9 bases between. The length of the CDR3 is 13 residues. The CDR3 DNA reads TGTGCCAGCTCAAGGGTCAAAAACACTGAAGCTTTCTTT. This codes for CASSRVKNTEAFF.

This rearrangement joins TRBV15 to TRBJ2-3; 14 positions match TRBD2. Per germline, CDR1 LNHNV and CDR2 YYDKDF (reference sequence). The CDR3 covers 17 residues. The ends lost 1 base at V and 5 bases at J; junction bases unmatched: 5. CDR3 DNA: TGTGCCACCAGCAGAGGAGGGACTAGCGGGAGTAGAGATACGCAGTATTTT. Translated, it gives CATSRGGTSGSRDTQYF.

This chain's CDR3 is CASRWGIAEGEQYF. DNA for the CDR3: TGTGCCAGCAGGTGGGGAATAGCGGAGGGCGAGCAGTACTTC. This chain joins TRBV6-1 and TRBJ2-7; TRBD2 is a possible D gene (6 bases). Per the germline V gene, CDR1 is MNHNS and CDR2 is SASEGT. The CDR3 covers 14 residues. The V and J ends lost 6 bases and 6 bases respectively, with 18 bases between them.

The chain couples TRBV4-2 to TRBJ2-3; 8 bases fit TRBD1. The ends lost 4 bases at V and 1 base at J; junction bases unmatched: 10. The germline V gene has CDR1 LGHNA and CDR2 YNFKEQ. The CDR3 covers 17 residues. The DNA for the CDR3 is TGTGCCAGCAGCCCGAGGGACAGGACCTTGGGCACAGATACGCAGTATTTT. Its protein is CASSPRDRTLGTDTQYF.

The genes are TRBV4-1 and TRBJ1-1; a weak D match, TRBD1 (5 bases). Germline assignment: CDR1 MGHRA and CDR2 YSYEKL. With 1 base removed from V and 9 bases from J, the gap between germline ends came to 21 bases. This CDR3 spans 16 amino acids. The CDR3 DNA sequence: TGCGCCAGCAGCCAAGGATTCTTTGGGGACGGTCCTCAAGCTTTCTTT. This sequence encodes CASSQGFFGDGPQAFF.

The gene calls are TRBV7-3 and TRBJ1-5; D is ambiguous. With 4 bases removed from V and 2 bases from J, the gap between germline ends came to 12 bases. The germline gives CDR1 SGHTA, CDR2 FQGTGA. The CDR3 runs to 15 residues. The CDR3 DNA sequence: TGTGCCAGCAGCTCCGAGTGTGGTGGCAATCAGCCCCAGCATTTT. Amino acids: CASSSECGGNQPQHF.

The genes are TRBV28 and TRBJ1-4, with TRBD1 matching over 8 bases. From germline, CDR1 is MDHEN and CDR2 SYDVKM. The CDR3 has 13 residues. J lost 14 bases, V lost 5 bases, and 10 bases had no gene match. The CDR3 loop reads CASSPRQGAKLFF. The CDR3 coding sequence is TGTGCCAGCAGTCCCCGGCAGGGGGCTAAGCTGTTTTTT.

A note on this clone: One junction end disagrees with the germline gene, perhaps due to a read error. V is TRBV4-1 and J is TRBJ2-4, with 10 bases aligning to TRBD2. The CDR3 spans 20 residues. Germline loops: CDR1 MGHRA, CDR2 YSYEKL. DNA of the CDR3: TGCGCCAGCACCCAAGCCCATCACGAGGAGCGGGAGGGCCTGGAAAACATTCAGTACTTC. Protein sequence: CASTQAHHEEREGLENIQYF.